This TCR beta chain came from a study of blood T cell repertoires in COVID-19. Study as a whole: Italy, Spain and the United States were the sources of the convalescent and acute COVID-19 samples.

Authors' data handling: From reference gene primer amplification, estimates of nucleated cell counts were derived. TCRdb's table, derived via immunoSEQ multiplex PCR, lists solely in-frame clones and lacks some. Clone size and V and J calls were adopted from that table, with D and trimming inferred from the DNA. This repertoire shows roughly 46,000 clones, 80% to 85% found once; its top ten account for less than 8%. Unmatched junction bases numbered 6, after V lost 5 bases and J lost 2 bases. The CDR3 contains 15 residues. Germline V gene lookup returns CDR1 SGHVS and CDR2 FNYEAQ. The TCR sequence derives from a man in his fifties or sixties with active COVID-19. The V and J genes are TRBV7-6 and TRBJ2-5; the match to TRBD2 covers 9 bases. Sequencing was done on a sample of peripheral blood. The CDR3 bases are TGTGCCAGCAGCATCTTAGCGGGGGATCAAGAGACCCAGTACTTC. Amino acids: CASSILAGDQETQYF. The full variable domain, with the rest looked up from reference TRBV7-6 and TRBJ2-5, is GAGVSQSPRYKVTKRGQDVALRCDPISGHVSLYWYRQALGQGPEFLTYFNYEAQQDKSGLPNDRFSAERPEGSISTLTIQRTEQRDSAMYRCASSILAGDQETQYFGPGTRLLVL.